The rows below give T cell receptor beta chains drawn from one sample of a study of OX40 agonist ivuxolimab in advanced cancers. Generated by immunoSEQ multiplex PCR, the TCRdb table keeps only in-frame clones and is missing some. The sample gives over 15,000 clones, 86% of which show up once; about 15% is in the top ten. Sequencing used CD4+ or CD8+ T cells sorted from blood, obtained in a trial of the OX40 agonist ivuxolimab. The origin of the receptors is an adult with an advanced solid tumor such as melanoma, head and neck, liver or kidney cancer. The CDR3 runs from the conserved cysteine through the conserved F or W. A D gene is named only where the DNA matches it firmly. The size entry is marked missing in some rows and otherwise reads once, few, many or a size class.

>13|-|TRBJ2-7|-|TRBV7-9
TGTGCCAGCAGCCCAGGACGTCGTGGCGAGCAGTACTTC
CASSPGRRGEQYF
>18|TRBD1|TRBJ2-2|-|TRBV5-1
TGCGCCAGCAGCTGGAAGAAACAGGGGGCGACGAACACCGGGGAGCTGTTTTTT
CASSWKKQGATNTGELFF
>10|-|TRBJ1-1|once|TRBV6-1
TGTGCCAGCAGTGAGCTTCGGGCTTTCTTT
CASSELRAFF
>13|-|TRBJ1-2|few|TRBV5-4
TGTGCCAGCAGCCAAAGGGGGGGTGATGGCTACACCTTC
CASSQRGGDGYTF
>16|TRBD2|TRBJ2-1|-|TRBV2
TGTGCCAGCACAAGGGCCCCGGGACTAGCGAACAATGAGCAGTTCTTC
CASTRAPGLANNEQFF
>14|-|TRBJ2-7|-|TRBV6-1
TGTGCCAGCAGTGAAGACCAATCTCGAGGCGAGCAGTACTTC
CASSEDQSRGEQYF
>14|-|TRBJ2-5|once|TRBV5-4
TGTGCCAGCAGCTTGATGGGAGTTGGGGAGACCCAGTACTTC
CASSLMGVGETQYF
>15|TRBD1|TRBJ1-5|few|TRBV6-1
TGTGCCAGCAGTTGGACAGGGGGCGAGGATCAGCCCCAGCATTTT
CASSWTGGEDQPQHF
>14|TRBD1|TRBJ1-2|-|TRBV6-1
TGTGCCAGCGGACTCCCGGGACAGGGTATAGGCTACACCTTC
CASGLPGQGIGYTF
>20|-|TRBJ2-1|-|TRBV5-4
TGTGCCAGCAGCTTGGCTTGGACAGGGAGGAGCGGGAGCTCCTACAATGAGCAGTTCTTC
CASSLAWTGRSGSSYNEQFF
>14|-|TRBJ1-5|-|TRBV30
TGTGCCTGGAGTGCTCCGTACGGCAATCAGCCCCAGCATTTT
CAWSAPYGNQPQHF
>15|TRBD2|TRBJ2-3|-|TRBV7-3
TGTGCCAGCAGCTCCCGGACTAGCGGCACAGATACGCAGTATTTT
CASSSRTSGTDTQYF
>16|TRBD2|TRBJ2-1|-|TRBV7-2
TGTGCCAGCAGCAGCTCAGGACTAGCGCTCTACAATGAGCAGTTCTTC
CASSSSGLALYNEQFF
>13|TRBD1|TRBJ2-7|-|TRBV7-2
TGTGCCAGCAGCACAGACAGGGGCAGCGAGCAGTACTTC
CASSTDRGSEQYF
>16|-|TRBJ1-6|-|TRBV15
TGTGCCACCAGCAGAGGCACAGACGGAGATAATTCACCCCTCCACTTT
CATSRGTDGDNSPLHF